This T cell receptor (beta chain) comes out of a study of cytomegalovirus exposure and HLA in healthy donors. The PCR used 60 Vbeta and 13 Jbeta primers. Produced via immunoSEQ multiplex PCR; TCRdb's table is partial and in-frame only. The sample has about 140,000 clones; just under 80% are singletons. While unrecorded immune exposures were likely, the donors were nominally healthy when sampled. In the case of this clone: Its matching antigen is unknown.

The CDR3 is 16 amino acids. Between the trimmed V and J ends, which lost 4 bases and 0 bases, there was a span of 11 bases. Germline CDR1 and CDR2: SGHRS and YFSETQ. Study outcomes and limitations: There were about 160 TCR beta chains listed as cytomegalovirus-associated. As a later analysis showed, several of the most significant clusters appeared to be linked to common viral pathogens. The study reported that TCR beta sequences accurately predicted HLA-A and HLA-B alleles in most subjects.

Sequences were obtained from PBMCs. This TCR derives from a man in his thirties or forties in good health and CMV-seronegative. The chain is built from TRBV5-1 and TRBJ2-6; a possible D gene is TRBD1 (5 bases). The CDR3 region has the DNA TGCGCCAGCAGCGCCCGACAGAGCTCTGGGGCCAACGTCCTGACTTTC. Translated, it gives CASSARQSSGANVLTF.